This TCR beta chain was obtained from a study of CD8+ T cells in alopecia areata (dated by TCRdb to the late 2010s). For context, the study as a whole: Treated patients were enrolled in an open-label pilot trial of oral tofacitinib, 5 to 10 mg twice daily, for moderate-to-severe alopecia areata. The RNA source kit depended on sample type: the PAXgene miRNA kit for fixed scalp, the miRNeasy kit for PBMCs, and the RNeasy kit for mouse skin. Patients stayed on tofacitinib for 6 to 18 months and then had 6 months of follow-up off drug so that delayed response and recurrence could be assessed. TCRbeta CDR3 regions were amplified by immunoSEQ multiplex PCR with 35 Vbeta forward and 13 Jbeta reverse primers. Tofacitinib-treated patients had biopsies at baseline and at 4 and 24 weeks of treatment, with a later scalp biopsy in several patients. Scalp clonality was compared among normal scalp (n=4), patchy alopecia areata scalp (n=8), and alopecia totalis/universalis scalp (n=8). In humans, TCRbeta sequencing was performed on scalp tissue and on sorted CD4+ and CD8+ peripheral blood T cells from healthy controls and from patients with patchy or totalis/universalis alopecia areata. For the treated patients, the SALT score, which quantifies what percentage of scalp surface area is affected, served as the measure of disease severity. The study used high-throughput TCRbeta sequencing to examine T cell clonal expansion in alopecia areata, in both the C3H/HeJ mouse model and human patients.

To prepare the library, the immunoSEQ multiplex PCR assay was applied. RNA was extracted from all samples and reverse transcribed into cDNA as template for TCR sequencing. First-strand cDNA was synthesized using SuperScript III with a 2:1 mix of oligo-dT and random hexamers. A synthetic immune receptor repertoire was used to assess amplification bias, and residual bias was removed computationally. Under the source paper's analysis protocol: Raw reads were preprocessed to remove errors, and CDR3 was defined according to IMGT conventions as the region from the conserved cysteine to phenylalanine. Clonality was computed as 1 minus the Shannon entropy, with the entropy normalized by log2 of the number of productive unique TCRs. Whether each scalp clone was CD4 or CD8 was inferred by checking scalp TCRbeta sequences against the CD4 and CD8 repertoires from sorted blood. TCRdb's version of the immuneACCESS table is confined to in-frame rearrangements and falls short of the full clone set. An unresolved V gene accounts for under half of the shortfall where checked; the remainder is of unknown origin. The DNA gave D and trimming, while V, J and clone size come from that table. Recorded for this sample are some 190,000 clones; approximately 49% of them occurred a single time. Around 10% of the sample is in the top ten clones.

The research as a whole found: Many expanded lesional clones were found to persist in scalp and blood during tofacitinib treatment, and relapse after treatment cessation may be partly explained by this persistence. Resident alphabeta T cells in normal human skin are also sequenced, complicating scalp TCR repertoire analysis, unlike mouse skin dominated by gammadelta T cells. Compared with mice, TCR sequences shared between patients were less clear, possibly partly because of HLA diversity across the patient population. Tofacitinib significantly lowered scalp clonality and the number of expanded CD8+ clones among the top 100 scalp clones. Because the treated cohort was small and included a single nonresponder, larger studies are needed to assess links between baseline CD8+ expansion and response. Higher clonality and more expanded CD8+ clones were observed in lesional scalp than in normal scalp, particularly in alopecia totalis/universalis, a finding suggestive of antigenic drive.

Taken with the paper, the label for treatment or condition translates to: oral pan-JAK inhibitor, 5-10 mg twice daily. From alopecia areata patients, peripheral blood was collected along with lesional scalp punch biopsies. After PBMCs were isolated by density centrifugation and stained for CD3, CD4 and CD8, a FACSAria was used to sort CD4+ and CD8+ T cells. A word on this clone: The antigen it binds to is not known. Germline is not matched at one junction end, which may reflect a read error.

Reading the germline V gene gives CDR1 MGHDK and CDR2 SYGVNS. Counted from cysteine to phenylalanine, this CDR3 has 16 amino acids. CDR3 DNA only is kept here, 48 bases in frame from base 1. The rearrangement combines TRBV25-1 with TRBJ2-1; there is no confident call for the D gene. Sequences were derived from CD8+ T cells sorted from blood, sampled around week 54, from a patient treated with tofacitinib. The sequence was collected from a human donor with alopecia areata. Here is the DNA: TGTGCCAGCAGTCAATACTCCGGCCCCCCGGGCGATGAGCAGTTCTTC. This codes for CASSQYSGPPGDEQFF.